This TCR beta chain is from a study of T cell responses to AZD1222 COVID-19 vaccine listed by TCRdb under 2021. Regarding the complete study: TCR sequencing covered more than 230 trial participants: nearly 210 given two doses of AZD1222 and about 26 given two doses of MenACWY control vaccine. Trial participants were enrolled into age subgroups of 18-55, 56-69 and 70-plus years, which contained 148, 28 and 57 TCR-sequenced participants, respectively. The investigation overall reported the following: Because no samples from the day 14 peak response were available, repertoires could be characterized only after the peak T cell response. In the small 56-69-year group, the increase in depth fell short of significance, most likely because of low power. CD4 TCRs associated with the vaccine covered the entire spike protein, and the dominant responses were in regions 160-218 and 743-854. Nearly half of unique spike-specific TCRs reportedly recognized epitopes outside regions mutated in the B.1.351 and B.1.1.7 variants. After two AZD1222 doses, both the breadth and the depth of spike-specific TCRs were significantly higher than at day 0 and than in MenACWY recipients. Most participants were white British and females outnumbered males, and the authors suggested that clonal diversity may have been underestimated. Conclusions about previously exposed vaccinees were limited because only six AZD1222 recipients were SARS-CoV-2 seropositive at baseline.

About this clone: The target of this receptor is not known. The record has no base qualities; no much larger clone is one base away.

The time point label, read with the paper, signifies: about 28 days (+/-7) after the second vaccine dose. The sample's treatment or condition label is to be understood as: meningococcal conjugate vaccine given as trial control. Vaccinee samples came from UK trials COV001 and COV002, including a single-blind randomized controlled phase 2/3 trial of AZD1222 (ChAdOx1 nCoV-19) in healthy adults. For TCRbeta chain sequencing, PBMC samples were collected from trial participants at day 0 and at day 28 after the second dose. The CDR3 regions of human TCRbeta chains were subjected to immunosequencing. The original pipeline was this. Repertoire TCRs were matched against a reference library of SARS-CoV-2-specific TCRs generated with the MIRA antigen-specificity platform. Breadth meant the fraction of unique TCRs that were SARS-CoV-2-associated, whereas depth meant the fraction of total T cells that were SARS-CoV-2-associated. Using the MIRA data, every spike-specific TCR was mapped to the spike region that the TCR reacted to and assigned to either a CD4 or a CD8 class. Log10-transformed breadth and depth values were compared by one-way ANOVA with Sidak's multiple comparisons tests. The table comes from immuneACCESS by way of TCRdb, which keeps in-frame sequences with V and J called. Part of the clones is missing from these tables; in studies checked, under half for an unresolved V gene and the rest for unknown reasons. V and J calls and clone size are those listed in that table; D and trimming were worked out from the DNA. The sample table contains 80,000 or so clones; only one count was recorded for 65% to 80% of them. Roughly 29% of the sample is held by the ten biggest clonotypes.

CDR1 and CDR2, looked up from the germline V gene, are SGHDT and YYEEEE. Its CDR3 holds 14 amino acids, cysteine through phenylalanine. Here the CDR3 DNA is all that survives: 42 bases in frame from base 1. V is pared back by 4 bases and J by 2 bases, with 12 bases lying between the germline termini. The V and J segments used are TRBV5-6 and TRBJ1-1, with no D gene named confidently. This sample comprised peripheral blood, obtained 28 days after the second dose of the MenACWY control vaccine. This receptor was taken from an adult who received the MenACWY meningococcal vaccine as a control. CDR3 reads: CASSGLLGNTEAFF. The nucleotides read TGTGCCAGCAGCGGCTTGCTCGGAAACACTGAAGCTTTCTTT.